The T cell receptor beta chain described here comes from a study of T cells in Graves' hyperthyroidism and ophthalmopathy. The V gene lost 2 bases and the J gene lost 4 bases, with 9 bases spanning the gap. The germline V gene has CDR1 SGHVS and CDR2 FQNEAQ. The CDR3 runs 14 residues. Amplification of TCR beta CDR3 regions was performed using RNA transcripts as template. Carried out on the TCR CDR3, a first-round RT-PCR used the HTBI primer set. From the multiplex PCR reads, TCRdb called clonotypes with MiXCR, one entry per CDR3 protein. The sample lists about 400,000 distinct CDR3 sequences; approximately 16% were seen once. This clonotype has ten or more counts.

The sequencing input was blood. The rearrangement uses TRBV7-8 and TRBJ1-5; D remains unclear. This receptor was taken from a woman aged 55 to 70 with Graves' ophthalmopathy. This CDR3 reads CASSLNRANQPQHF. DNA for the CDR3: TGTGCCAGCAGCTTAAATCGGGCTAATCAGCCCCAGCATTTT.